This T cell receptor beta chain is drawn from a study of T cells in Graves' hyperthyroidism and ophthalmopathy. RNA transcripts were the template for amplifying TCR beta CDR3 regions. First-round RT-PCR of the TCR CDR3 relied on the HTBI primer set. Using its own MiXCR run on the multiplex PCR reads, TCRdb lists one record per CDR3 protein. Of 240,000 or so distinct CDR3 sequences in the sample, about a sixth are singletons; the top ten hold 25% to 30%. This clonotype was seen a handful of times. A read error is possible here, since a much larger clone lies one base away. The conserved phenylalanine or tryptophan is not found at the CDR3 terminus, so this likely reflects a read error. This CDR3 contains 9 residues. Trimming stripped 8 bases from V and 3 bases from J, with 1 base between.

The sequence was obtained from a woman aged 18-30 years with Graves' ophthalmopathy. This rearrangement joins TRBV12-3 or TRBV12-4 to TRBJ1-2; D gene unclear. Specimen: blood. The CDR3 DNA reads as TGTGCCAGCGACTATGGCTACACCCTC. Amino acids: CASDYGYTL.